This passage covers 6 T cell receptor beta chains from one sample sequenced in a study of T cells after yellow fever vaccination. TCRdb itself ran the 5' RACE reads through MiXCR, one entry per CDR3 protein. This sample has more than 350,000 distinct CDR3 sequences, with roughly 12% found just once. Sequencing used PBMCs, obtained on the day of the first yellow fever vaccination. All receptors come from a man aged 18 to 29 who received the YFV17D yellow fever vaccine.

This clonotype was detected many times. The chain couples TRBV7-2 to TRBJ2-7; D may be TRBD1 or TRBD2 (5 bases each). V was trimmed by 5 bases and J by 7 bases, leaving 15 bases between them. This CDR3 spans 13 amino acids. Germline-derived CDR1 and CDR2 are SGHTA and FQGNSA. As DNA, the CDR3 is TGTGCCAGCAGCGAGGGACCGGGGAAAGAGCAGTACGTC. This encodes CASSEGPGKEQYV.

This clonotype has more than one count but fewer than ten. The chain couples TRBV12-3 or TRBV12-4 to TRBJ1-2; tentatively, D is TRBD1 (5 bases). V was clipped by 1 base and J by 5 bases, with 8 bases between them. CDR3 length equals 13 residues. The CDR3 bases are TGTGCCAGCAGTTTAGGCAGGGCATATGGCTACACCTTC. This codes for CASSLGRAYGYTF.

There are a few counts of this clonotype. This sequence joins TRBV24-1 and TRBJ2-1, with D tentatively TRBD1 (8 bases). The CDR3 runs to 16 residues. Trimming left V 2 bases short and J 7 bases short, with 17 bases between. Germline lookup yields CDR1 KGHDR and CDR2 SFDVKD. CDR3 bases: TGTGCCACCAGTGATTCCAGGACAGGGAGGGGGAATGAGCAGTTCTTC. Amino acids: CATSDSRTGRGNEQFF.

This clonotype was observed a few times. The chain combines TRBV2 with TRBJ1-1, with a weak D call TRBD1 (6 bases). The CDR3 sequence is 11 residues long. V was shortened by 5 bases and J by 8 bases, with 9 bases between the two germline ends. The V gene's germline CDR1 is SNHLY and CDR2 FYNNEI. The CDR3 region has the DNA TGTGCCAGCAGTTACGACAGGGAAGCTTTCTTT. Encoded protein: CASSYDREAFF.

DNA of the CDR3: TGCGCCAGCGGACAGGGCCTTCAAGAGACCCAGTACTTC. This gives the protein CASGQGLQETQYF. The rearrangement links TRBV10-2 to TRBJ2-5; TRBD1 aligns across 8 bases. This CDR3 is built from 13 residues. From germline, CDR1 is WSHSY and CDR2 SAAADI. Germline trimming cut 8 bases from V and 2 bases from J; bases unmatched to any gene: 4.

This clonotype has more than one count but fewer than ten. The gene calls are TRBV7-3 and TRBJ2-3, with D unresolved. V lost 0 bases to trimming and J lost 0 bases, with 13 bases between them. Looked up from germline, CDR1 is SGHTA and CDR2 is FQGTGA. The length of the CDR3 is 17 residues. CDR3 DNA: TGTGCCAGCAGCTTAACAGGACGGAGCACTAGCACAGATACGCAGTATTTT. This translates into CASSLTGRSTSTDTQYF.